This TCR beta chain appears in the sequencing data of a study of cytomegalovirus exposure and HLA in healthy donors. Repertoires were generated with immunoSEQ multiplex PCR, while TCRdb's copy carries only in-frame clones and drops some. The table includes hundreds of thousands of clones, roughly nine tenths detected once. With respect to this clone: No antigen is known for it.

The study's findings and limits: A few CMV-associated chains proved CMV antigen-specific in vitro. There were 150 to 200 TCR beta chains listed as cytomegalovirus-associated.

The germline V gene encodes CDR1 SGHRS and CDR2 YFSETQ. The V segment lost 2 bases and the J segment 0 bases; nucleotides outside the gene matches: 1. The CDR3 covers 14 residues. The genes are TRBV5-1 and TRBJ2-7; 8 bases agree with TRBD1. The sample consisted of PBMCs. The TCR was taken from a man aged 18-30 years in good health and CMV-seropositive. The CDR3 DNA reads TGCGCCAGCAGCTTCCAGGGGGCCTCCTACGAGCAGTACTTC. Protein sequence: CASSFQGASYEQYF.